The T cell receptor beta chain described here comes from a study of T cell responses to AZD1222 COVID-19 vaccine. Repertoires were generated with immunoSEQ multiplex PCR, while TCRdb's copy carries only in-frame clones and drops some. The sample contains 100,000 or so clones, 70% to 90% of which appear only once. Whole-study findings and limits: No repertoire was sampled before or during the peak T cell response, only after it. Among the donors, most were white British and more were female, and clonal diversity was possibly underestimated.

With regard to this clone: The target antigen is unknown.

Germline loops: CDR1 SGHTA, CDR2 FQGTGA. CDR3 length: 17 residues. Trimming removed 0 bases from V and 0 bases from J; junction bases left unmatched: 4. The sample was peripheral blood, taken on day 0 of AZD1222 vaccination. The chain links TRBV7-3 to TRBJ2-2, with 7 nucleotides matching TRBD1. This receptor was obtained from an adult in good health. CDR3 sequence reads: CASSLTGRGPNTGELFF. The CDR3 coding sequence is TGTGCCAGCAGCTTAACGGGAAGGGGGCCGAACACCGGGGAGCTGTTTTTT.